This TCR beta chain was sequenced in a study of human T cells and chemical hapten exposure. This clonotype came up a few times. V was shortened by 3 bases and J by 4 bases, with 10 bases between the two germline ends. The CDR3 consists of 12 residues. The germline CDR1 and CDR2 sequences are SQVTM and ANQGSEA. A single record per CDR3 protein comes from TCRdb applying MiXCR to the RACE reads. The sample shows about 98,000 distinct CDR3 sequences, 9.5% to 14% of them seen only once. Described time point: pre-sensitization, week 0. The treatment here: therapeutic diphenylcyclopropenone sensitization with weekly scalp DPC.

The chain recombines TRBV29-1 with TRBJ2-7; the D gene is possibly TRBD1 (6 bases). This sequence originates from an older woman with alopecia areata. Some clones in this sample may be carry-over from other donors' samples. The specimen was whole blood, collected in connection with sensitization to the hapten diphenylcyclopropenone (DPC). The CDR3 loop is CSVEGQRYEQYF. In DNA, the CDR3 is TGCAGCGTTGAGGGACAACGATACGAGCAGTACTTC.